This T cell receptor beta chain was recorded in a study of blood T cell repertoires in COVID-19. Across the whole study: Donors in the United States, Italy and Spain gave samples during acute or convalescent COVID-19.

How the authors handled the data: Cell counts per sample came from amplifying reference gene primers. Produced via immunoSEQ multiplex PCR; TCRdb's table is partial and in-frame only. V, J and clone size are those of that table, while D and trimming were read from the DNA. The sample holds approximately 150,000 clones, 80% seen once. V was cut by 6 bases and J by 3 bases, with 14 bases left in between. The CDR3 is 14 residues long. Germline V lookup: CDR1 SGHAT, CDR2 FQDESV (reference sequence). The chain has TRBV11-1 and TRBJ1-1; tentative D call: TRBD1 (5 bases). Source material: peripheral blood. This receptor was taken from a woman in her forties or fifties with acute or convalescent COVID-19. This CDR3 reads CASSPTRGYTEAFF. CDR3 sequence (DNA): TGTGCCAGCAGTCCCACGCGGGGGTACACTGAAGCTTTCTTT.